This TCR beta chain was sequenced in a study of blood T cells in healthy people across ages (dated by TCRdb to the mid-2010s). Background for the entire study: In model experiments, template switching captured roughly one uniquely barcoded TCR beta cDNA molecule for every two T cells. To track age-related changes in TCR beta repertoire diversity, the study relied on deep sequencing normalized with unique cDNA molecular identifiers. The donors were split into four age groups: young (average around 15 years), middle-aged (about 40), aged (around 67) and long-lived (under 85). To avoid experimental bias, donors of different ages were spread randomly across the sequencing lanes. Two additional independent replicas of 1 million unique cDNA reads from the same blood draw were analyzed for two donors (one aged 18 to 30 and one aged 80 or older).

The approximately 39 donors, aged about 6 to 95 years, were systemically healthy Caucasian individuals from Russia. Each donor gave 9.5 to 10 milliliters of peripheral blood, drawn into EDTA-treated Vacutainer tubes. Ficoll-Paque density-gradient centrifugation was used to isolate PBMCs, with at least 6 million obtained per sample. Total RNA was extracted from PBMCs with Trizol reagent, with at least 5 micrograms obtained per sample. The percentages of naive CD45RAhigh/CD27high T cells were determined by flow cytometry on a PBMC aliquot from every donor. Of note for this clonotype: The antigen this receptor binds is unknown. The input lacks base qualities; no much larger clone sits a single base away.

Via the germline V gene, CDR1 is SGHTA and CDR2 FQGNSA. The CDR3 numbers 12 residues from cysteine through phenylalanine. The DNA shown is the 36-base CDR3, in frame from base 1. V is cut by 5 bases and J by 9 bases, and the space between the germline ends is 11 bases. Library prep was done by 5' RACE. The listed sequencing device is Illumina HiSeq 2500. A second PCR of roughly 7 to 11 cycles was performed with a sample-barcoded 5' primer and a J-beta primer mix. A unique molecular identifier was introduced onto each TCR beta cDNA molecule by a template-switch 5' adaptor carrying 12 random nucleotides. Each sample yielded at least 2.5 million CDR3-containing paired-end reads. First-strand cDNA synthesis was performed from all RNA using the Mint cDNA synthesis kit, with priming by a TRBC-specific oligonucleotide. Following uracil-DNA glycosylase treatment, a first 18-cycle PCR with universal primers M1SS and BC2_uni_R was performed on all cDNA. The source study handled its data this way. Normalization of each sample was performed by random selection of 1 million high-quality reads, each carrying a distinct molecular identifier. Instead of being binned into consensus sequences, reads with shared molecular identifiers were discarded. MiTCR, with a Q25 quality threshold and the strictest error-elimination algorithm, was used for CDR3 identification, clonotype clustering and error correction. A nonparametric unseen species model using Euler transformation provided a lower-bound estimate of total TCR beta diversity. TCRdb took the public reads, trimmed them with fastp at Q25, ran MiXCR for clone calling and kept in-frame beta chains. Each entry is one CDR3 protein sequence, shown with its most common DNA and genes. TCRdb, not the authors, supplied the V and J calls. Present in this sample are about 1.8 million distinct CDR3 sequences, around 48% of which were seen just once. Jointly, the top ten make up approximately 2.1% of the sample.

Study-wide findings and limitations: Bulk unsorted PBMC profiling prevented conclusive comparison of naive and antigen-experienced compartments. Because donor CMV infection status was unknown, age-related changes in expanded clonotypes were potentially confounded. Compared with the aged group, the long-lived group had more naive CD4+ T cells, fewer expanded clones and increased TCR diversity, a pattern suggesting age selection. The percentage of naive T cells measured by flow cytometry correlated strongly with observed TCR beta diversity. Estimates of total diversity based on one million sequenced T cells were considered lower bounds and underestimates. Observed TCR beta diversity per million T cells fell roughly linearly with age, and a significant reduction was already apparent by age about 36.

This clonotype originated in a woman aged 40 to 50 in good health. The chain employs TRBV7-2 and TRBJ2-1; no confident D gene assignment can be made. The material sequenced was blood. The CDR3: CASSPPFREQFF. The bases are TGTGCCAGCAGCCCTCCCTTTCGTGAGCAGTTCTTC.